This T cell receptor beta chain stems from a study of blood T cell repertoires in COVID-19. In the authors' methods: Amplification of reference gene primers provided the estimated nucleated cell counts. Profiled with immunoSEQ multiplex PCR; TCRdb holds only in-frame clones, not every one. V, J and clone size are those of that table, while D and trimming were read from the DNA. The table has about 140,000 clones, approximately 86% seen once. The CDR3 loop spans 14 amino acids. Per germline, CDR1 WSHSY and CDR2 SAAADI. With 7 bases clipped from V and 4 bases from J, the junction kept 8 bases outside the gene matches.

The receptor's source is a human donor in a cohort sampled during active COVID-19. The chain recombines TRBV10-2 with TRBJ1-2; 8 bases map to TRBD1. Material for sequencing was peripheral blood. CDR3 sequence (DNA): TGCGCCAGCAAGCCGGGACAGGAGGGCTATGGCTACACCTTC. It specifies CASKPGQEGYGYTF.